This T cell receptor beta chain comes out of a study of blood T cell repertoires in COVID-19. The protocol was immunoSEQ multiplex PCR, while the TCRdb copy is restricted to in-frame clones and leaves out a portion. Of a few hundred thousand clones listed, roughly 84% are singletons. The sequence was collected from a woman aged 18-29 years with acute or convalescent COVID-19. The sample was peripheral blood.

Here the CDR3 reads CASSDLEYSWGTSGRAITYEQYF. The CDR3 nucleotides read TGCGCCAGCAGTGACCTCGAGTACTCGTGGGGGACTAGCGGGAGGGCCATCACCTACGAGCAGTACTTC. V usage is TRBV10-1 and J usage is TRBJ2-7; 16 bases agree with TRBD2. CDR1 and CDR2 (germline): WNHNN, SYGVQD (reference sequence). The CDR3 contains 23 residues. J lost 2 bases, V lost 3 bases, and 22 bases had no gene match.